This T cell receptor (beta chain) was found in a study of T cells after posttransplantation cyclophosphamide. This clone was seen ten or more times. Busulfan-fludarabine conditioning, marrow transplant, and cyclophosphamide on days +3 and +4 were administered. This table comes from immunoSEQ multiplex PCR, and its TCRdb copy is limited to in-frame clones, with some not included. Recorded here are more than 7,000 clones, none singletons. The J segment lost 3 bases and the V segment lost 4 bases, leaving 8 bases of the junction unmatched. This CDR3 spans 15 amino acids. Germline loops: CDR1 LGHNA, CDR2 YSLEER.

The sequence was collected from a male patient between 25 and 39 years old who received an allogeneic stem cell transplant from an unrelated donor, was CMV-positive, and had acute and chronic GVHD. Some T cells may have come from the graft donor. This material consisted of PBMCs, taken after an allogeneic stem cell transplant with post-transplant cyclophosphamide. The V gene is TRBV4-3, the J gene TRBJ2-7; 8 bases align to TRBD1. As DNA, the CDR3 is TGCGCCAGCAGCCTAGGACAGGGCGTAAGCTACGAGCAGTACTTC. It translates to CASSLGQGVSYEQYF.